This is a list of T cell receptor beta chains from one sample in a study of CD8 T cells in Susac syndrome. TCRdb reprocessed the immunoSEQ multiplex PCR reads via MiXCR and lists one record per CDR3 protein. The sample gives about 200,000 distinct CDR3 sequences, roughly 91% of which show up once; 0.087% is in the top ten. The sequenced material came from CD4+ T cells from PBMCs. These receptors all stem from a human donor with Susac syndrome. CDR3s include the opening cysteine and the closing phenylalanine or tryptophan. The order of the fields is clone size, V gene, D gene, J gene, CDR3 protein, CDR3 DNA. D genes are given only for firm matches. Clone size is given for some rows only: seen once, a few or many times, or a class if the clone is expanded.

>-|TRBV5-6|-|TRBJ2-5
CASSRQKTQYF
TGTGCCAGCAGCCGCCAGAAGACCCAGTACTTC
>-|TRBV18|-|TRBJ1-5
CASSPLAVSNQPQHF
TGTGCCAGCTCACCACTGGCAGTAAGCAATCAGCCCCAGCATTTT
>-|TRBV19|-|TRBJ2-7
CASSIQDISSYEQYF
TGTGCCAGTAGTATCCAGGACATCTCCTCCTACGAGCAGTACTTC
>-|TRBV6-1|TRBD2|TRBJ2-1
CASSEQLASYNEQFF
TGTGCCAGCAGTGAACAACTAGCGTCCTACAATGAGCAGTTCTTC
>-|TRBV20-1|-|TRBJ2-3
CSATSDQWDTQYF
TGCAGTGCTACATCCGACCAGTGGGATACGCAGTATTTT
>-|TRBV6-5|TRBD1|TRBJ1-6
CASSYSYRDRPSPLHF
TGTGCCAGCAGTTACTCCTACCGGGACAGGCCTTCACCCCTCCACTTT
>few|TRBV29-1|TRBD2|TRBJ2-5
CSVAGGQETQYF
TGCAGTGTAGCGGGAGGACAAGAGACCCAGTACTTC
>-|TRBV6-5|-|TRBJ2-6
CASSYGNPDSGANVLTF
TGTGCCAGCAGTTACGGGAATCCAGACTCTGGGGCCAACGTCCTGACTTTC
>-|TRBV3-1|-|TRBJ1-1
CASSQTDRNTEAFF
TGTGCCAGCAGCCAGACCGACAGGAACACTGAAGCTTTCTTT
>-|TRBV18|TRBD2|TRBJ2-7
CASSQQGLAAYEQYF
TGTGCCAGCTCACAGCAGGGACTAGCGGCCTACGAGCAGTACTTC
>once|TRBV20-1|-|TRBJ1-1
CSDRESTEAFF
TGCAGTGACAGGGAGAGCACTGAAGCTTTCTTT
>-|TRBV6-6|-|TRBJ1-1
CASSHRTANTEAFF
TGTGCCAGCAGTCATCGGACAGCGAACACTGAAGCTTTCTTT
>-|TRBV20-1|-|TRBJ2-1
CSAARDSTYNEQFF
TGCAGTGCTGCACGGGACTCCACCTACAATGAGCAGTTCTTC
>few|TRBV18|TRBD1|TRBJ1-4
CASSPLGTENEKLFF
TGTGCCAGCTCACCACTTGGGACAGAAAATGAAAAACTGTTTTTT
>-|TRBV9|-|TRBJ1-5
CASSAGHLNQPQHF
TGTGCCAGCAGCGCGGGACACTTAAATCAGCCCCAGCATTTT
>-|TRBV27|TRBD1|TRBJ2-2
CASGRTGATGELFF
TGTGCCAGCGGGAGGACAGGGGCCACCGGGGAGCTGTTTTTT
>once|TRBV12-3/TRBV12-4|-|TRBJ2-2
CASSPGQLNTGELFF
TGTGCCAGCAGTCCCGGACAGCTAAACACCGGGGAGCTGTTTTTT
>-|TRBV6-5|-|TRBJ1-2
CASSYFAQGSYGYTF
TGTGCCAGCAGTTACTTTGCGCAGGGGAGCTATGGCTACACCTTC
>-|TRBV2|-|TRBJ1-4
CASSEVSGIRKLFF
TGTGCCAGCAGTGAGGTGTCAGGTATACGAAAACTGTTTTTT
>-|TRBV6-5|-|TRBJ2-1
CASRTRTNEQFF
TGTGCCAGCAGGACTAGAACAAATGAGCAGTTCTTC
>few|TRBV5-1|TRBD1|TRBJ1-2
CASSLTGEGYGYTF
TGCGCCAGCAGCTTGACAGGGGAAGGCTATGGCTACACCTTC
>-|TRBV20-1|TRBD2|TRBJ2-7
CSASPTSGFYEQYF
TGCAGTGCGAGCCCAACTAGCGGATTCTACGAGCAGTACTTC
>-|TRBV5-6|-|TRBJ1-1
CASSPALGGREAFF
TGTGCCAGCAGCCCCGCCTTAGGGGGGCGCGAGGCTTTCTTT
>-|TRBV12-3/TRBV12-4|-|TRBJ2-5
CASSLVGKTQYF
TGTGCCAGCAGCCTAGTCGGAAAGACCCAGTACTTC
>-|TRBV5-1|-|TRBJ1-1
CASSFDGRRGNTEAFF
TGCGCCAGCAGCTTCGACGGGAGGAGAGGAAACACTGAAGCTTTCTTT
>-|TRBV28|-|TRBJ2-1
CASTLRNEQFF
TGTGCCAGCACCCTGAGGAATGAGCAGTTCTTC
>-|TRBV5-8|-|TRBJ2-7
CASSSGTGVSYEQYF
TGTGCCAGCAGCTCAGGGACCGGCGTGTCCTACGAGCAGTACTTC
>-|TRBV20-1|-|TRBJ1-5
CSAKGVDQPQHF
TGCAGTGCTAAAGGGGTCGATCAGCCCCAGCATTTT
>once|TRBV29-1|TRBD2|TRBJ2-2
CSVEGGLAGGLAGELFF
TGCAGCGTTGAAGGCGGACTAGCGGGAGGTCTGGCCGGGGAGCTGTTTTTT
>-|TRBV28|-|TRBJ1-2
CASSVGSNYGYTF
TGTGCCAGCAGCGTGGGTTCCAACTATGGCTACACCTTC
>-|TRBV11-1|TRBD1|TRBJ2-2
CASSPLDRGDTGELFF
TGTGCCAGCAGCCCGCTTGACAGGGGTGACACCGGGGAGCTGTTTTTT
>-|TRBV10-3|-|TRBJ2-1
CVISGGFNEQFF
TGTGTCATCAGTGGGGGGTTCAATGAGCAGTTCTTC
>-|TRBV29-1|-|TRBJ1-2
CSVSQSRGNYGYTF
TGCAGCGTTTCACAGTCACGGGGGAACTATGGCTACACCTTC
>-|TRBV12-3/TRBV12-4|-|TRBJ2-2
CASKVEAGELFF
TGTGCCAGCAAAGTGGAAGCCGGGGAGCTGTTTTTT
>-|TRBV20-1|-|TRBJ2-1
CRVLTATYEQFF
TGCAGAGTTTTAACAGCCACGTATGAGCAGTTCTTC
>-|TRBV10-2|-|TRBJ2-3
CASSGTTSTDTQYF
TGCGCCAGCAGTGGTACTACTAGCACAGATACGCAGTATTTT
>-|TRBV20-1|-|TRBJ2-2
CSAHDVGSGNTGELFF
TGCAGTGCCCACGATGTTGGTAGCGGAAACACCGGGGAGCTGTTTTTT
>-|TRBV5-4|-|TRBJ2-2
CASSLARGRRNTGELFF
TGTGCCAGCAGCTTGGCTAGAGGACGAAGAAACACCGGGGAGCTGTTTTTT
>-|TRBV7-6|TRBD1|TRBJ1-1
CASSLLQGTLEAFF
TGTGCCAGCAGCTTATTACAGGGGACCCTTGAAGCTTTCTTT
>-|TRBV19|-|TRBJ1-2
CASSWAGDYGYTF
TGTGCCAGTAGTTGGGCAGGGGACTATGGCTACACCTTC
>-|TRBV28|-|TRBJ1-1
CASSIGRVGEAFF
TGTGCCAGCAGTATCGGCCGTGTCGGAGAAGCTTTCTTT
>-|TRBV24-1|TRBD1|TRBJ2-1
CATSDSGTAYNEQFF
TGTGCCACCAGTGACTCCGGGACAGCCTACAATGAGCAGTTCTTC
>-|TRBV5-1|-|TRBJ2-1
CASNSAGSRNEQFF
TGCGCCAGCAACTCGGCAGGGTCTCGGAATGAGCAGTTCTTC
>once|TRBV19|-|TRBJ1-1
CASRYPGGGNTEAFF
TGTGCCAGTAGATATCCCGGGGGAGGAAACACTGAAGCTTTCTTT
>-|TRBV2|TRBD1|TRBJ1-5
CASSFRGDQPQHF
TGTGCCAGCAGTTTCAGGGGGGATCAGCCCCAGCATTTT
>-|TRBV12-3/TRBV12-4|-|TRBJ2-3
CASNRDHPPTDTQYF
TGTGCCAGCAATCGGGACCACCCCCCGACAGATACGCAGTATTTT